This T cell receptor beta chain emerged from a study of shared clonotypes between healthy human individuals. Whole-study context: The cohort comprised a couple of women and a few men. Their ages spanned 18 to 49 years.

The study, taken as a whole, reports: Among donors, clonotype sharing was expected to be affected by sequencing depth. Generally, estimated richness proved larger in naive subsets than it did in memory subsets. In this cohort, only blood was sampled, and tissue repertoires likely differ.

The table came from immunoSEQ multiplex PCR; TCRdb's copy has only in-frame clones and leaves some out. The sample contains some 2 million clones, 90% to 95% of which appear only once. With V trimmed by 4 bases and J by 5 bases, 9 bases remained unmatched. CDR1 and CDR2 from the germline V gene are SGHRS and YFSETQ. The CDR3 has 15 amino acids. Concerning this clone: The antigen remains unidentified.

The source material was naive CD4+ T cells sorted from blood. As to subset: CD45RA+ positively selected. The sequence was obtained from a man in his late teens or twenties in good health. The V gene is TRBV5-1, the J gene TRBJ2-1; 7 bases agree with TRBD1. Here the CDR3 DNA reads TGCGCCAGCAGCCCAGACAGGGCTGGCGACAATGAGCAGTTCTTC. Translating gives CASSPDRAGDNEQFF. The full variable domain, rest sourced from reference TRBV5-1 and TRBJ2-1, is KAGVTQTPRYLIKTRGQQVTLSCSPISGHRSVSWYQQTPGQGLQFLFEYFSETQRNKGNFPGRFSGRQFSNSRSEMNVSTLELGDSALYLCASSPDRAGDNEQFFGPGTRLTVL.